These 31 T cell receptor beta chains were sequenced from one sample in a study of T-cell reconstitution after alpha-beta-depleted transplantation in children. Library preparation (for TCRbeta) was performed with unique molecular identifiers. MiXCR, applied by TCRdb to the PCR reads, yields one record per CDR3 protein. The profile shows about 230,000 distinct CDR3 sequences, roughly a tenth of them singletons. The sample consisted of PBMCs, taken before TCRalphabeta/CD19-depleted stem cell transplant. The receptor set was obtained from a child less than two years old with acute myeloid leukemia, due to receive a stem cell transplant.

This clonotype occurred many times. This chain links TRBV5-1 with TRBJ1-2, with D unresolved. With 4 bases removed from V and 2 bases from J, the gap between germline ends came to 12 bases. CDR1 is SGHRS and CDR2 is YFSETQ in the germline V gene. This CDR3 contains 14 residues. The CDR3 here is CASSLVTNNYGYTF. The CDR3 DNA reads TGCGCCAGCAGCCTAGTCACGAACAACTATGGCTACACCTTC. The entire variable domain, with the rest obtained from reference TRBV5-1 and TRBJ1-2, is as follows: KAGVTQTPRYLIKTRGQQVTLSCSPISGHRSVSWYQQTPGQGLQFLFEYFSETQRNKGNFPGRFSGRQFSNSRSEMNVSTLELGDSALYLCASSLVTNNYGYTFGSGTRLTVV.

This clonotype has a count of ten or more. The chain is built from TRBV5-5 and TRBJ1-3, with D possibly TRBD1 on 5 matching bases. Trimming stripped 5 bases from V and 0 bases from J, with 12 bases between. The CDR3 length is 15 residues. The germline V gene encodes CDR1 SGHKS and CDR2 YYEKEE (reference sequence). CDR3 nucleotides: TGTGCCAGCAGACCTGGGGCGTTCTCTGGAAACACCATATATTTT. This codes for CASRPGAFSGNTIYF.

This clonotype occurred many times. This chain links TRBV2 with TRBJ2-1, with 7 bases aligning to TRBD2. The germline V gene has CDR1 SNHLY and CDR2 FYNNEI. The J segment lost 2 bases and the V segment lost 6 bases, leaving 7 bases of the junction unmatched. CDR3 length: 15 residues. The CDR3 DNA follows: TGTGCCAGCAGGTCCCGGCTAGCGGCCTACAATGAGCAGTTCTTC. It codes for CASRSRLAAYNEQFF.

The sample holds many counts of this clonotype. The chain's CDR3 is CASSVVGGLLLFF. The CDR3 nucleotides are TGTGCCAGCAGCGTAGTTGGGGGTCTCCTACTGTTTTTT. The chain uses TRBV9 and TRBJ1-4, with D tentatively TRBD1 (5 bases). The length of the CDR3 is 13 residues. Trimming took off 0 bases at V and 13 bases at J, with 13 bases between the two ends. Germline V gene sequence: CDR1 SGDLS, CDR2 YYNGEE.

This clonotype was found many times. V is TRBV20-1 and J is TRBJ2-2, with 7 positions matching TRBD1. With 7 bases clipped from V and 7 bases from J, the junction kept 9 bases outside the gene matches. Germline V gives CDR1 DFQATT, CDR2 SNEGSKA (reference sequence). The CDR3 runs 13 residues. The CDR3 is CSGQTGSSGELFF. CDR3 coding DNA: TGCAGTGGCCAGACAGGGTCCAGCGGGGAGCTGTTTTTT.

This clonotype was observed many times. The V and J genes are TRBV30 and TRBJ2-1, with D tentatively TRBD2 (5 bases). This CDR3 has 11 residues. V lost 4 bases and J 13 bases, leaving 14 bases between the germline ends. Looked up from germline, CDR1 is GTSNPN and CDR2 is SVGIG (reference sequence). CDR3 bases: TGTGCCTGGATTTCGTTGGCTAGCCAGTTCTTC. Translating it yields CAWISLASQFF.

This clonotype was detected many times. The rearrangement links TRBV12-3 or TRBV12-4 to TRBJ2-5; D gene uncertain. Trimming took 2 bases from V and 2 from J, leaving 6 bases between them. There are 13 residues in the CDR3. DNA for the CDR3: TGTGCCAGCAGTTTATTTCGGCAAGAGACCCAGTACTTC. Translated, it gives CASSLFRQETQYF.

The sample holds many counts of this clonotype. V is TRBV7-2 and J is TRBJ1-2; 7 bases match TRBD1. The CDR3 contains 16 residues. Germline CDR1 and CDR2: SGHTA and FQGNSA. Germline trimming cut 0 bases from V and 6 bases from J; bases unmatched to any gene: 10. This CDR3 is CASSLALETGRDGYTF. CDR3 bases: TGTGCCAGCAGCTTAGCGCTTGAGACAGGGCGGGATGGCTACACCTTC. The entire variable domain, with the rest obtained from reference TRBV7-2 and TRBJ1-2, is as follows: GAGVSQSPSNKVTEKGKDVELRCDPISGHTALYWYRQSLGQGLEFLIYFQGNSAPDKSGLPSDRFSAERTGGSVSTLTIQRTQQEDSAVYLCASSLALETGRDGYTFGSGTRLTVV.

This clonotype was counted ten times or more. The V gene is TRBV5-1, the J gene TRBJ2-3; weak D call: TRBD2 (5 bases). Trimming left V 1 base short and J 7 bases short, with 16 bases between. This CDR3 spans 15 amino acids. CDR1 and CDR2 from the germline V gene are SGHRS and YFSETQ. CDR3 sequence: CASSLTQPGSNTQYF. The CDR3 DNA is TGCGCCAGCAGCTTGACCCAGCCGGGGTCAAATACGCAGTATTTT. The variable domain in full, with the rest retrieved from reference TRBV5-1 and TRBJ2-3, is KAGVTQTPRYLIKTRGQQVTLSCSPISGHRSVSWYQQTPGQGLQFLFEYFSETQRNKGNFPGRFSGRQFSNSRSEMNVSTLELGDSALYLCASSLTQPGSNTQYFGPGTRLTVL.

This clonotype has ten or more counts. The CDR3: CASSQGTPLLSTDTQYF. CDR3 sequence (DNA): TGCGCCAGCAGCCAAGGCACACCTCTCCTTTCCACAGATACGCAGTATTTT. The chain carries TRBV4-1 and TRBJ2-3; D remains unclear. The germline CDR1 and CDR2 sequences are MGHRA and YSYEKL. V gave up 1 base and J gave up 2 bases, with 16 bases separating them. The CDR3 spans 17 residues.

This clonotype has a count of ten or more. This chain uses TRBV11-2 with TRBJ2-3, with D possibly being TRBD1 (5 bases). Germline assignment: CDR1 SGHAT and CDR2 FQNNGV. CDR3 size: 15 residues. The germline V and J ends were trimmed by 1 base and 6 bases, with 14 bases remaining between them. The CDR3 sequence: CASSLVGRDRDTQYF. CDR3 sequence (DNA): TGTGCCAGCAGCTTAGTGGGCAGGGATCGGGATACGCAGTATTTT.

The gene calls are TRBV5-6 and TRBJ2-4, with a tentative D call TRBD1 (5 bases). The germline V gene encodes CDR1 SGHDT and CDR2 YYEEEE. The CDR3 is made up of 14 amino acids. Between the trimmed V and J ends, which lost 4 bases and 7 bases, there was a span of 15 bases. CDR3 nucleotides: TGTGCCAGCAGCCCAGGGCAGGGCCATAACATTCAGTACTTC. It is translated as CASSPGQGHNIQYF.

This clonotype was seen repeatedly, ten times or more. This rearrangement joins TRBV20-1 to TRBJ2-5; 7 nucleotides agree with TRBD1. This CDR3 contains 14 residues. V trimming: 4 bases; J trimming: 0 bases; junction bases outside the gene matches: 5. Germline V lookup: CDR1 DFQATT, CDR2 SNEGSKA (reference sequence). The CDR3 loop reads CSATEQGNQETQYF. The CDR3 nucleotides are TGCAGTGCTACTGAACAGGGGAACCAAGAGACCCAGTACTTC.

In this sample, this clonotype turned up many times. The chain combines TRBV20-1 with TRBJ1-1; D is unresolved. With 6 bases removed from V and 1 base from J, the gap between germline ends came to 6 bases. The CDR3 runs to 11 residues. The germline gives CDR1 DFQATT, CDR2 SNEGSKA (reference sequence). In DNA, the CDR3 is TGCAGTGCGGAGGGGAACACTGAAGCTTTCTTT. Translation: CSAEGNTEAFF.

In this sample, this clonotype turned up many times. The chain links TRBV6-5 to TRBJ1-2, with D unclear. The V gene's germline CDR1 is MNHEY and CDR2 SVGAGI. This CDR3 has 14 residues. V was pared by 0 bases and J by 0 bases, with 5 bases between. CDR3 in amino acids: CASSYSSANYGYTF. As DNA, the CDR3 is TGTGCCAGCAGTTACTCGTCAGCTAACTATGGCTACACCTTC.

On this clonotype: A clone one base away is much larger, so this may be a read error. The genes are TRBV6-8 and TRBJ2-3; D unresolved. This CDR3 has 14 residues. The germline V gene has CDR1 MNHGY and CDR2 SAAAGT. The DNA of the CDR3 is TGTGCCACCAGTTACTCGGAGTCGGCAGATACGCAGTATTTT. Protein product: CATSYSESADTQYF.

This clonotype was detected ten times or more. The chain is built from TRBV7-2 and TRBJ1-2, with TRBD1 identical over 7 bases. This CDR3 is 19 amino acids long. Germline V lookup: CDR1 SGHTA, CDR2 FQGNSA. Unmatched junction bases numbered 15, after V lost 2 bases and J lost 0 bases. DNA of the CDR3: TGTGCCAGCAGCTTATTAGGGGGCCTGAGGGGGGCGGCTAACTATGGCTACACCTTC. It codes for CASSLLGGLRGAANYGYTF.

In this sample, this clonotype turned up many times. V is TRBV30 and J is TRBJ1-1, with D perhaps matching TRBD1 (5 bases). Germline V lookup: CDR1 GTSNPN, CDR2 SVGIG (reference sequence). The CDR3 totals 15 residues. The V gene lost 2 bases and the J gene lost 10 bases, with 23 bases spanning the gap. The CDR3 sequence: CAWSLIRQPKKAAFF. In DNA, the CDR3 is TGTGCCTGGAGTTTAATTCGACAGCCGAAAAAGGCAGCTTTCTTT.

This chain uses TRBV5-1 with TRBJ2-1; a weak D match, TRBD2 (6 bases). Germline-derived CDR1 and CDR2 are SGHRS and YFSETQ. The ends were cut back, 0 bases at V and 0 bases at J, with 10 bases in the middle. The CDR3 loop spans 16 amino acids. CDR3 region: CASSLVAGYSYNEQFF. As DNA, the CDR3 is TGCGCCAGCAGCTTGGTGGCGGGGTACTCCTACAATGAGCAGTTCTTC.

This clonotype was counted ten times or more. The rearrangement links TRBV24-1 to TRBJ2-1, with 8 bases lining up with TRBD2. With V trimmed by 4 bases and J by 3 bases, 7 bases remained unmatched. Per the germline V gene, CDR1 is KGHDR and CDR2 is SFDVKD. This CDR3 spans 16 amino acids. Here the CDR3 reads CATSDAAGVVYNEQFF. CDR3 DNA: TGTGCCACCAGTGACGCAGCGGGAGTGGTCTACAATGAGCAGTTCTTC.

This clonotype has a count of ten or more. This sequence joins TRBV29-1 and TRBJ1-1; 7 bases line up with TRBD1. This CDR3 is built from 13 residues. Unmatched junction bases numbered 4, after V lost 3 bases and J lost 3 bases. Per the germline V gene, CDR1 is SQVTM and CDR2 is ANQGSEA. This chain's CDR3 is CSVEEQGDTEAFF. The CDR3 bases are TGCAGCGTTGAGGAGCAGGGGGACACTGAAGCTTTCTTT.

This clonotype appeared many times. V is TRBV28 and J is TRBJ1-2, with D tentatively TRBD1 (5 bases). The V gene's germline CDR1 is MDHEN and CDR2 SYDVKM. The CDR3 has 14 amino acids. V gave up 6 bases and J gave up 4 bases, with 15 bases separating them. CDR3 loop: CASSPGAGPYGYTF. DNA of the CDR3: TGTGCCAGCAGCCCCGGGGCAGGGCCCTATGGCTACACCTTC.

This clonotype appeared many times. The CDR3 region is CSARREGATPNQPQHF. The CDR3 bases are TGCAGTGCTAGAAGGGAGGGGGCGACCCCCAATCAGCCCCAGCATTTT. The chain has TRBV20-1 and TRBJ1-5; TRBD1 matches at 7 bases. CDR1 and CDR2 (germline): DFQATT, SNEGSKA (reference sequence). This CDR3 spans 16 amino acids. The V gene end was trimmed by 2 bases and the J gene end by 3 bases; junction bases not matched to a gene: 10.

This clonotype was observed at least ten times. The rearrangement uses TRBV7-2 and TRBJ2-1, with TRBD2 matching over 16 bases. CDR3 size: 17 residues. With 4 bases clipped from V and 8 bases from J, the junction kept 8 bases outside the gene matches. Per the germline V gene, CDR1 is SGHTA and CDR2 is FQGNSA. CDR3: CASSWGLAGGPVDEQFF. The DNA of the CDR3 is TGTGCCAGCAGCTGGGGACTAGCGGGAGGGCCAGTAGATGAGCAGTTCTTC.

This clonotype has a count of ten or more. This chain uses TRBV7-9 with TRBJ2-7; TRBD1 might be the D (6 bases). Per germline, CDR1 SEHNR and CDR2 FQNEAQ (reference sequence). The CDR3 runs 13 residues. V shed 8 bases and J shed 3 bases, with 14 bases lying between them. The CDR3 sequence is CASGRQELYEQYF. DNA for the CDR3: TGTGCCAGCGGTAGACAGGAACTCTACGAGCAGTACTTC.

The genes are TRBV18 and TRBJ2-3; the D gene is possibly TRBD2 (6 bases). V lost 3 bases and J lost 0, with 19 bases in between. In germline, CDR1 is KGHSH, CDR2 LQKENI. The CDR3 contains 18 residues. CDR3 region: CASSPRAASRDSTDTQYF. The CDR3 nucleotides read TGTGCCAGCTCACCTCGGGCAGCCTCGCGGGATAGCACAGATACGCAGTATTTT. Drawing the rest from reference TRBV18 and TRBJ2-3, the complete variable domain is NAGVMQNPRHLVRRRGQEARLRCSPMKGHSHVYWYRQLPEEGLKFMVYLQKENIIDESGMPKERFSAEFPKEGPSILRIQQVVRGDSAAYFCASSPRAASRDSTDTQYFGPGTRLTVL.

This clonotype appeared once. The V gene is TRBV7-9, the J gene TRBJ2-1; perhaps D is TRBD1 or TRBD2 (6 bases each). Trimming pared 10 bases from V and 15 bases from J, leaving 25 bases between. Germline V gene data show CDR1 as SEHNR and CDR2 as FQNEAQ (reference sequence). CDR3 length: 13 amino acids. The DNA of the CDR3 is TGTGCCACCTTGCGCCGGGGGCTAGCAGAGACGTTCTTC. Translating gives CATLRRGLAETFF. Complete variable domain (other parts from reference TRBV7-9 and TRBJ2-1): DTGVSQNPRHKITKRGQNVTFRCDPISEHNRLYWYRQTLGQGPEFLTYFQNEAQLEKSRLLSDRFSAERPKGSFSTLEIQRTEQGDSAMYLCATLRRGLAETFFGPGTRLTVL.

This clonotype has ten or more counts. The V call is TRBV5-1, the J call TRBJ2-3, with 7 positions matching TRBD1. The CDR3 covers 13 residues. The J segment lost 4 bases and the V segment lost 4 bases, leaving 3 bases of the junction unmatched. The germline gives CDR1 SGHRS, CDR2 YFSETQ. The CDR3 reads CASSVQGADTQYF. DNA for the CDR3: TGCGCCAGCAGCGTCCAGGGGGCAGATACGCAGTATTTT.

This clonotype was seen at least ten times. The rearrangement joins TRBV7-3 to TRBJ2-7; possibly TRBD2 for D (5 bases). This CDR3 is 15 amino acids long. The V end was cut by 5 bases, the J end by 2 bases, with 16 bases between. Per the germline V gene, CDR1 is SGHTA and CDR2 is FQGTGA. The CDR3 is CASSPQTGNAYEQYF. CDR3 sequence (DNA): TGTGCCAGCAGCCCACAAACGGGAAATGCCTACGAGCAGTACTTC.

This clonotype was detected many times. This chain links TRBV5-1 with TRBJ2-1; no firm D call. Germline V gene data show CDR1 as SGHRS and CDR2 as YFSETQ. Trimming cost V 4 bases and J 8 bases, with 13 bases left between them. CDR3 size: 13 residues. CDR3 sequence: CASSPTVTDEQFF. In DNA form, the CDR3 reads TGCGCCAGCAGCCCCACCGTGACCGATGAGCAGTTCTTC.

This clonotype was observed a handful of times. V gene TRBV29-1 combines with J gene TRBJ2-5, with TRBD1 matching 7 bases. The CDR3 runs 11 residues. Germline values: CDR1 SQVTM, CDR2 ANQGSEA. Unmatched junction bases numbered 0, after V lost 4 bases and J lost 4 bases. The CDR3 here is CSVGTGETQYF. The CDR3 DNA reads TGCAGCGTTGGGACAGGAGAGACCCAGTACTTC.